The 7 T cell receptor beta chains listed next were all sequenced from one sample in a study of brain metastases from non-small cell lung cancer (dated by TCRdb to about 2019). Library creation used the immunoSEQ multiplex PCR assay. Entries here come from immuneACCESS through TCRdb and include only in-frame sequences with V and J called. Some clones fail to appear in such tables; in the studies checked, an unresolved V gene covers under half of the shortfall, and the cause of the remainder is unknown. The sample data list about 6,000 clones, and 80% to 85% of these were observed just once. More than 6% of the sample belongs to the ten largest clones. Sequencing was done on a sample of primary lung tumor tissue. Sample cell subset or site, as interpreted from the label and publication: primary lung tumor paired with brain metastasis. These receptors all come from a donor aged 40 or over with non-small cell lung cancer.

The chain employs TRBV21-1 and TRBJ1-4; TRBD1 is taken as the D call from the table, unchecked against the DNA. TRBV21-1 is reported as a pseudogene. The CDR3 totals 13 residues. CDR3 sequence: CALGQGNNEKLFF. In DNA form, the CDR3 reads TGTGCCCTCGGACAGGGGAATAATGAAAAACTGTTTTTT.

The chain joins TRBV5-4 to TRBJ1-5; no reliable D call. CDR3 size: 13 residues. V lost 0 bases and J lost 7, with 8 bases in between. From germline, CDR1 is SGHNT and CDR2 YYREEE (reference sequence). The CDR3 DNA is TGTGCCAGCAGCTTGGGGGGAGAACAGCCCCAGCATTTT. Encoded protein: CASSLGGEQPQHF.

In regard to this clone: The sample carries other DNA sequences with the same CDR3. V and J are TRBV9 and TRBJ2-4, with D perhaps assigned TRBD1 or TRBD2 (6 bases each). V lost 0 bases and J lost 7, with 11 bases in between. This CDR3 comprises 14 residues. CDR1 is SGDLS and CDR2 is YYNGEE in the germline V gene. In DNA form, the CDR3 reads TGTGCCAGCAGCGTAGCGACAGGAGGGAACATTCAGTACTTC. Its protein product is CASSVATGGNIQYF. The variable domain in full, completed from reference TRBV9 and TRBJ2-4, reads DSGVTQTPKHLITATGQRVTLRCSPRSGDLSVYWYQQSLDQGLQFLIQYYNGEERAKGNILERFSAQQFPDLHSELNLSSLELGDSALYFCASSVATGGNIQYFGAGTRLSVL.

This chain uses TRBV25-1 with TRBJ2-3; D not resolved. The CDR3 loop spans 13 amino acids. Trimming took 2 bases from V and 3 from J, leaving 6 bases between them. From germline, CDR1 is MGHDK and CDR2 SYGVNS. The CDR3: CASSEIVTDTQYF. CDR3 in DNA: TGTGCCAGCAGTGAAATTGTTACAGATACGCAGTATTTT.

The J gene is TRBJ1-1, the V gene TRBV7-9; D call uncertain. The CDR3 runs to 13 residues. From germline, CDR1 is SEHNR and CDR2 FQNEAQ (reference sequence). The V end lost 5 bases, the J end lost 0 bases, and 7 bases lay between the germline ends. CDR3 coding DNA: TGTGCCAGCAGCACCGAGTTGAACACTGAAGCTTTCTTT. It specifies CASSTELNTEAFF.

The V gene is TRBV9, the J gene TRBJ2-7, with TRBD1 identical over 9 bases. CDR1 SGDLS and CDR2 YYNGEE come from the germline V gene. The CDR3 has 14 amino acids. With V trimmed by 4 bases and J by 5 bases, 7 bases remained unmatched. The CDR3 loop is CASSPGTGFNEQYF. The CDR3 nucleotides read TGTGCCAGCAGCCCTGGGACAGGGTTCAACGAGCAGTACTTC.

The chain recombines TRBV27 with TRBJ2-3; the D gene is possibly TRBD2 (5 bases). Looked up from germline, CDR1 is MNHEY and CDR2 is SMNVEV (reference sequence). The CDR3 consists of 16 residues. Trimming took off 3 bases at V and 1 base at J, with 14 bases between the two ends. The CDR3 sequence: CASSFRTPQGTDTQYF. The CDR3 DNA sequence: TGTGCCAGCAGTTTTCGGACTCCGCAGGGCACAGATACGCAGTATTTT.